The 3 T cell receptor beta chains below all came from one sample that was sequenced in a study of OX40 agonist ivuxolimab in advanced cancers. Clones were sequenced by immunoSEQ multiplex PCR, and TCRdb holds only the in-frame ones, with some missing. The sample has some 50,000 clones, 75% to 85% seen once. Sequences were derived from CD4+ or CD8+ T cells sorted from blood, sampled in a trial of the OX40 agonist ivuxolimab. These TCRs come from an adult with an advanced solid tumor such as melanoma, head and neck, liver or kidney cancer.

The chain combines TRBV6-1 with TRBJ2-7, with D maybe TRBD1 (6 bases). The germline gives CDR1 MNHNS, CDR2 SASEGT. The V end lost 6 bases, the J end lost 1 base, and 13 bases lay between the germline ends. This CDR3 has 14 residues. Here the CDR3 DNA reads TGTGCCAGCAGGACCGGACAGTATTCCTACGAGCAGTACTTC. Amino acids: CASRTGQYSYEQYF.

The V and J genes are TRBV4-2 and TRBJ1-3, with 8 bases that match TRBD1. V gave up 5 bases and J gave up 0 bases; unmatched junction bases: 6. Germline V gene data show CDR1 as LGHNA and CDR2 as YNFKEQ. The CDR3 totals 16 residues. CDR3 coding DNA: TGTGCCAGCAGCTTGGGACAGGCCACCTCTGGAAACACCATATATTTT. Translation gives CASSLGQATSGNTIYF.

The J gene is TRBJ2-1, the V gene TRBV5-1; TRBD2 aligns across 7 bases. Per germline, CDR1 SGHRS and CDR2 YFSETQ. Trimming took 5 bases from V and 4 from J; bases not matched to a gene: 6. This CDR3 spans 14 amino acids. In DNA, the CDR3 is TGCGCCAGCAGGGGCGGGAGTGTGTACAATGAGCAGTTCTTC. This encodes CASRGGSVYNEQFF.